This T cell receptor beta chain was profiled in a study of CD8+ T cells in alopecia areata. Collected material from alopecia areata patients comprised lesional scalp punch biopsies and peripheral blood. Trimming pared 6 bases from V and 4 bases from J, leaving 12 bases between. The germline V gene has CDR1 SNHLY and CDR2 FYNNEI. This CDR3 is 13 amino acids long. Investigators isolated RNA and reverse transcribed it into cDNA to act as the sequencing template. Only in-frame clones appear in the TCRdb table, and some are missing; sequencing was by immunoSEQ multiplex PCR. The sample includes approximately 150,000 clones, approximately 50% of them seen just once.

This specimen was CD4+ T cells sorted from blood, taken at week 0. V and J are TRBV2 and TRBJ1-2, with TRBD1 as a possible D gene (5 bases). This receptor was taken from a human donor with alopecia areata. The CDR3 region has the DNA TGTGCCAGCAGACAAGCGACAGTCTATGGCTACACCTTC. Amino acid sequence: CASRQATVYGYTF.